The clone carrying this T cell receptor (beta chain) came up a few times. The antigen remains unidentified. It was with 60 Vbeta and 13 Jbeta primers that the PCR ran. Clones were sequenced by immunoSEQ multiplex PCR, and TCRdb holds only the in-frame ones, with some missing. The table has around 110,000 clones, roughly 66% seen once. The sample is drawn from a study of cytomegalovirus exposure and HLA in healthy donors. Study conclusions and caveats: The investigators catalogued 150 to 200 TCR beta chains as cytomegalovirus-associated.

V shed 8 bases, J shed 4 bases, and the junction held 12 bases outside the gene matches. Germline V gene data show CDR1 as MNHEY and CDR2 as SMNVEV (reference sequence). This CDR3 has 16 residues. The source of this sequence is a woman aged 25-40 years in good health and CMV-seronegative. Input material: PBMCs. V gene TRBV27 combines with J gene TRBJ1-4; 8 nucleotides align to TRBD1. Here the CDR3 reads CASSRTGLARNEKLFF. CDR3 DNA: TGTGCCAGCTCCCGGACAGGGTTAGCTCGTAATGAAAAACTGTTTTTT.